This passage covers 29 T cell receptor beta chains from one sample sequenced in a study of blood T cell repertoires in COVID-19. This table comes from immunoSEQ multiplex PCR, and its TCRdb copy is limited to in-frame clones, with some not included. The profile covers roughly 230,000 clones, with around 83% appearing a single time and 6% to 9.5% taken by the ten largest. Sequencing was performed on peripheral blood. The receptors derive from a woman aged 50 to 60 with acute or convalescent COVID-19.

This chain uses TRBV7-8 with TRBJ1-3, with 7 nucleotides matching TRBD1. There are 17 residues in the CDR3. Germline CDR1 and CDR2: SGHVS and FQNEAQ. The V and J ends lost 4 bases and 0 bases, in that order; junction bases with no gene match: 9. The CDR3 nucleotides read TGTGCCAGCAGCTCAGACAGACAGGGCATCTCTGGAAACACCATATATTTT. Encoded protein: CASSSDRQGISGNTIYF.

The chain carries TRBV5-4 and TRBJ2-3, with TRBD2 matching over 8 bases. Looked up from germline, CDR1 is SGHNT and CDR2 is YYREEE (reference sequence). The ends lost 2 bases at V and 5 bases at J; junction bases unmatched: 7. This CDR3 is built from 15 residues. The CDR3 is CASSFLAGKEDTQYF. The CDR3 DNA reads TGTGCCAGCAGCTTTCTAGCGGGTAAAGAAGATACGCAGTATTTT.

The CDR3 DNA follows: TGTGCCAGCAGTTTTAGTTCGGGACAGGGCATCTATGGCTACACCTTC. Its protein product is CASSFSSGQGIYGYTF. The chain employs TRBV7-9 and TRBJ1-2, with 9 bases lining up with TRBD1. Germline V lookup: CDR1 SEHNR, CDR2 FQNEAQ (reference sequence). V was pared by 6 bases and J by 4 bases, with 12 bases of the junction left unmatched. The CDR3 length is 16 residues.

The chain carries TRBV18 and TRBJ2-3; 8 positions match TRBD1. The ends lost 2 bases at V and 0 bases at J; junction bases unmatched: 1. CDR1 and CDR2 (germline): KGHSH, LQKENI. The CDR3 contains 15 residues. CDR3 amino acids: CASSPRQGSTDTQYF. The CDR3, as DNA: TGTGCCAGCTCACCAAGACAGGGGAGCACAGATACGCAGTATTTT.

The chain combines TRBV2 with TRBJ2-7, with TRBD2 matching over 7 bases. J gave up 2 bases and V 6 bases, and 7 bases lay outside the gene matches. In germline, CDR1 is SNHLY, CDR2 FYNNEI. The CDR3 is made up of 14 amino acids. Written as DNA, the CDR3 is TGTGCCAGCAGGGTTTCAGCGGGGACCTACGAGCAGTACTTC. This gives the protein CASRVSAGTYEQYF.

This rearrangement joins TRBV9 to TRBJ1-6, with TRBD1 as a possible D gene (6 bases). V lost 3 bases and J 7 bases, leaving 14 bases between the germline ends. CDR3 length: 15 amino acids. The germline V gene has CDR1 SGDLS and CDR2 YYNGEE. This chain's CDR3 is CASSGVRTENSPLHF. CDR3 in DNA: TGTGCCAGCAGCGGCGTTCGGACAGAGAATTCACCCCTCCACTTT.

This chain uses TRBV2 with TRBJ1-2; D remains ambiguous. Germline CDR1 is SNHLY and CDR2 is FYNNEI. The length of the CDR3 is 11 residues. The CDR3 bases are TGTGCGGTCAGGACGGGGTATGGCTACACCTTC. Amino acid sequence: CAVRTGYGYTF.

V and J are TRBV21-1 and TRBJ2-3; the listed D gene, TRBD1, was not tested against the DNA. TRBV21-1 constitutes a pseudogene. There are 17 residues in the CDR3. CDR3 in DNA: TGTGCCAGCAGCAAAGCGAGGACAGGGGGAAGCACAGATACGCAGTATTTT. It codes for CASSKARTGGSTDTQYF.

The chain employs TRBV28 and TRBJ2-1; maybe TRBD2 (5 bases). This CDR3 comprises 15 residues. Germline CDR1 reads MDHEN; CDR2 reads SYDVKM. Trimming cost V 1 base and J 6 bases, with 13 bases left between them. The CDR3 reads CASSLLPAGGNEQFF. CDR3 in DNA: TGTGCCAGCAGTTTATTGCCCGCGGGTGGCAATGAGCAGTTCTTC.

The chain links TRBV24-1 to TRBJ1-6; TRBD1 matches at 9 bases. Germline V gene data show CDR1 as KGHDR and CDR2 as SFDVKD. This CDR3 contains 13 residues. The V and J ends lost 6 bases and 7 bases, in that order; junction bases with no gene match: 0. In nucleotides, the CDR3 is TGTGCCACCAGTACAGGGGGCAATTCACCCCTCCACTTT. This translates into CATSTGGNSPLHF.

Notes on this clone: The identical CDR3 is also encoded by other nucleotide sequences in the sample. CDR3 sequence: CAWSGQGNQPQHF. DNA of the CDR3: TGTGCCTGGAGTGGACAGGGCAATCAGCCCCAGCATTTT. The V call is TRBV30, the J call TRBJ1-5; D is perhaps TRBD1 (6 bases). Trimming left V 1 base short and J 2 bases short, with 6 bases between. The germline V gene encodes CDR1 GTSNPN and CDR2 SVGIG (reference sequence). The CDR3 covers 13 residues.

The gene calls are TRBV11-3 and TRBJ2-5; tentatively, D is TRBD2 (7 bases). The CDR3 totals 14 residues. The germline V and J ends were trimmed by 7 bases and 5 bases, with 17 bases remaining between them. Germline V gene sequence: CDR1 SGHNT, CDR2 YENEEA. CDR3 bases: TGTGCCAGCATTCTGGGGGGGGGCGGGGAGACCCAGTACTTC. It encodes CASILGGGGETQYF.

V usage is TRBV7-9 and J usage is TRBJ1-2; D is ambiguous. Trimming removed 1 base from V and 2 bases from J, with 11 bases in between. CDR3 length: 15 residues. Per the germline V gene, CDR1 is SEHNR and CDR2 is FQNEAQ (reference sequence). Written as DNA, the CDR3 is TGTGCCAGCAGCTTAGGGGCTTCGGTAAACTATGGCTACACCTTC. This translates into CASSLGASVNYGYTF.

The chain recombines TRBV28 with TRBJ1-1, with TRBD1 as a possible D gene (5 bases). The CDR3 runs to 14 residues. Trimming took 5 bases from V and 3 from J, leaving 13 bases between them. CDR1 and CDR2 from the germline V gene are MDHEN and SYDVKM. The CDR3 DNA follows: TGTGCCAGCAGTGACGCAGGGTCGCACACTGAAGCTTTCTTT. Its protein is CASSDAGSHTEAFF.

The genes are TRBV9 and TRBJ2-3; D might be TRBD1 (6 bases). V shed 0 bases and J shed 9 bases, with 14 bases lying between them. Germline V gene lookup returns CDR1 SGDLS and CDR2 YYNGEE. The CDR3 consists of 14 residues. The CDR3 DNA is TGTGCCAGCAGCGTAGAACAGGGATTCGACACGCAGTATTTT. This sequence encodes CASSVEQGFDTQYF.

CDR3 nucleotides: TGTGCCAGCAGCCAGGGACAAGGGTATCAAGAGACCCAGTACTTC. It yields the protein CASSQGQGYQETQYF. The gene calls are TRBV7-7 and TRBJ2-5; maybe TRBD1 (6 bases). The V gene lost 5 bases and the J gene lost 2 bases, with 15 bases spanning the gap. The V gene's germline CDR1 is SSHAT and CDR2 FNYEAQ (reference sequence). CDR3 size: 15 residues.

The rearrangement joins TRBV4-2 to TRBJ2-5; 10 bases map to TRBD1. The CDR3 is 17 amino acids. CDR1 LGHNA and CDR2 YNFKEQ come from the germline V gene. The V and J ends lost 2 bases and 5 bases, in that order; junction bases with no gene match: 11. CDR3 nucleotides: TGTGCCAGCAGCCAATCTTACGGACAGGGGGTGGGGGAGACCCAGTACTTC. Translating it yields CASSQSYGQGVGETQYF.

This chain connects TRBV5-1 to TRBJ2-5; 8 bases agree with TRBD1. Germline values: CDR1 SGHRS, CDR2 YFSETQ. The CDR3 covers 16 residues. The V segment lost 0 bases and the J segment 4 bases; nucleotides outside the gene matches: 8. The CDR3 bases are TGCGCCAGCAGCTTGGCCCTGACAGGGGAAGGAGAGACCCAGTACTTC. It translates to CASSLALTGEGETQYF.

CDR3 sequence: CASTTRTGGFGGYTF. CDR3 nucleotide sequence: TGTGCCAGTACCACCAGGACAGGGGGCTTCGGAGGCTACACCTTC. The genes are TRBV19 and TRBJ1-2; 11 nucleotides agree with TRBD1. The V segment lost 7 bases and the J segment 8 bases; nucleotides outside the gene matches: 12. From germline, CDR1 is LNHDA and CDR2 SQIVND (reference sequence). The CDR3 has 15 amino acids.

A note on this clone: At one end, the junction sequence differs from germline, possibly due to a read error. The chain joins TRBV7-7 to TRBJ2-1, with 9 bases fitting TRBD2. The CDR3 extends over 16 amino acids. In germline, CDR1 is SSHAT, CDR2 FNYEAQ (reference sequence). The CDR3 reads CASSLEAGGTYNEQFF. In DNA form, the CDR3 reads TGTGCTAGCAGCTTAGAAGCGGGGGGAACCTACAATGAGCAGTTCTTC.

The V call is TRBV19, the J call TRBJ2-7, with TRBD1 matching over 7 bases. The CDR3 spans 14 residues. Germline CDR1 LNHDA, CDR2 SQIVND (reference sequence). V gave up 6 bases and J gave up 5 bases; unmatched junction bases: 10. This chain's CDR3 is CASRTFDRDHEQYF. The CDR3 nucleotides read TGTGCCAGTAGGACGTTTGACAGGGACCACGAGCAGTACTTC.

CDR3 sequence: CASIGGNTIYF. The CDR3 DNA sequence: TGTGCCAGCATCGGGGGAAACACCATATATTTT. The rearrangement links TRBV6-5 to TRBJ1-3, with unresolved D. Germline V gene data show CDR1 as MNHEY and CDR2 as SVGAGI. V lost 7 bases and J 4 bases, leaving 5 bases between the germline ends. The CDR3 has 11 amino acids.

The gene calls are TRBV6-1 and TRBJ2-7; tentative D call: TRBD1 (6 bases). The V end lost 3 bases, the J end lost 5 bases, and 17 bases lay between the germline ends. This CDR3 region has 15 residues. From germline, CDR1 is MNHNS and CDR2 SASEGT. CDR3 sequence reads: CASSEYHNRVNEQYF. The CDR3 coding sequence is TGTGCCAGCAGTGAGTACCACAACAGGGTCAACGAGCAGTACTTC.

V and J are TRBV9 and TRBJ2-1; 7 positions match TRBD2. J gave up 1 base and V 3 bases, and 10 bases lay outside the gene matches. Looked up from germline, CDR1 is SGDLS and CDR2 is YYNGEE. The CDR3 has 17 residues. For the CDR3, the DNA is TGTGCCAGCAGCGCTGACCGTAGCGGGCGATCCTACAATGAGCAGTTCTTC. This gives the protein CASSADRSGRSYNEQFF. Full variable domain (missing parts from reference TRBV9 and TRBJ2-1): DSGVTQTPKHLITATGQRVTLRCSPRSGDLSVYWYQQSLDQGLQFLIQYYNGEERAKGNILERFSAQQFPDLHSELNLSSLELGDSALYFCASSADRSGRSYNEQFFGPGTRLTVL.

This clone was picked up one time. V gene TRBV7-6 combines with J gene TRBJ2-3; a possible D gene is TRBD2 (6 bases). Trimming stripped 1 base from V and 0 bases from J, with 8 bases between. This CDR3 region has 15 residues. Germline CDR1 reads SGHVS; CDR2 reads FNYEAQ. The chain's CDR3 is CASSLGGRSTDTQYF. The CDR3 DNA sequence: TGTGCCAGCAGCTTAGGAGGGAGGAGCACAGATACGCAGTATTTT. Based on the CDR3 plus reference TRBV7-6 and TRBJ2-3, the full variable domain is GAGVSQSPRYKVTKRGQDVALRCDPISGHVSLYWYRQALGQGPEFLTYFNYEAQQDKSGLPNDRFSAERPEGSISTLTIQRTEQRDSAMYRCASSLGGRSTDTQYFGPGTRLTVL.

The chain links TRBV20-1 to TRBJ2-6; TRBD1 is a possible D gene (5 bases). This CDR3 comprises 14 residues. Trimming removed 3 bases at V and 0 bases at J, with 6 bases between. In germline, CDR1 is DFQATT, CDR2 SNEGSKA (reference sequence). The CDR3 region is CSASRGSGANVLTF. The CDR3 bases are TGCAGTGCTAGTAGGGGCTCTGGGGCCAACGTCCTGACTTTC.

V gene TRBV5-1 combines with J gene TRBJ2-3, with 10 bases aligning to TRBD2. Trimming removed 3 bases from V and 4 bases from J; junction bases left unmatched: 2. This CDR3 comprises 14 residues. The V gene's germline CDR1 is SGHRS and CDR2 YFSETQ. The CDR3 coding sequence is TGCGCCAGCAGCTCCAGCGGGAGGGCAGATACGCAGTATTTT. Its protein product is CASSSSGRADTQYF.

With respect to this clone: Distinct nucleotide sequences in the sample also encode this CDR3. J is TRBJ1-3 and V is TRBV12-3 or TRBV12-4, with D unresolved. Trimming took off 2 bases at V and 6 bases at J, with 5 bases between the two ends. The CDR3 loop spans 12 amino acids. The CDR3 DNA follows: TGTGCCAGCAGTTTACCATCAAACACCATATATTTT. This encodes CASSLPSNTIYF.

In its sample, this clone was seen a few times. This sequence joins TRBV28 and TRBJ1-2; 7 positions match TRBD1. Looked up from germline, CDR1 is MDHEN and CDR2 is SYDVKM. Trimming took 5 bases from V and 7 from J; bases not matched to a gene: 4. The CDR3 has 12 residues. The CDR3 sequence is CASSIQGGGYTF. The CDR3 DNA is TGTGCCAGCAGTATTCAGGGGGGTGGCTACACCTTC.